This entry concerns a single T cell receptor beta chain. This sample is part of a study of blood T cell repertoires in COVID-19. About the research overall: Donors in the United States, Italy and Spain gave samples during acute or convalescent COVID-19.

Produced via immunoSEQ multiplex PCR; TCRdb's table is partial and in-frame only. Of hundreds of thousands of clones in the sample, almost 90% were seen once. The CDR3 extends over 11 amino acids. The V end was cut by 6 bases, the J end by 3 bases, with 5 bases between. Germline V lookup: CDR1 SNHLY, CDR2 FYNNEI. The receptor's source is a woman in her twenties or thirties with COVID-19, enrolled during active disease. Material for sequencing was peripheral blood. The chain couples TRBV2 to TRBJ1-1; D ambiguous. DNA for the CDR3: TGTGCCAGCAGCGGGGACACTGAAGCTTTCTTT. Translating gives CASSGDTEAFF.